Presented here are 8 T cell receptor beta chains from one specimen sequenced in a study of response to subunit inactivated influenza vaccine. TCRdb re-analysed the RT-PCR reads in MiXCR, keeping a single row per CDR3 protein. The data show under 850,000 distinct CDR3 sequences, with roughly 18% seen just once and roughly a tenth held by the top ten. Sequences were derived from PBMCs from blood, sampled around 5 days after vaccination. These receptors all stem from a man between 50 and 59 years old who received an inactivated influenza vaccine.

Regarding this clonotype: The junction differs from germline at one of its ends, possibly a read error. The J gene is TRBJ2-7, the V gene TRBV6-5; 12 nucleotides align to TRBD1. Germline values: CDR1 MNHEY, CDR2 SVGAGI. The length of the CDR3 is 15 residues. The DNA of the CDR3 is TGTGCCAGCAGTATCTCGGGACAGGGGGCTTACGATCAGTACTTC. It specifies CASSISGQGAYDQYF.

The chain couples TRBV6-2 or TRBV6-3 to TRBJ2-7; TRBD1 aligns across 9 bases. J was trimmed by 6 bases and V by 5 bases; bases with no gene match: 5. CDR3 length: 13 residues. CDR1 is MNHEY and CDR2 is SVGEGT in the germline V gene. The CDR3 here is CASSQRGQGEQYF. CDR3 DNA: TGTGCCAGCAGTCAAAGGGGACAGGGCGAGCAGTACTTC.

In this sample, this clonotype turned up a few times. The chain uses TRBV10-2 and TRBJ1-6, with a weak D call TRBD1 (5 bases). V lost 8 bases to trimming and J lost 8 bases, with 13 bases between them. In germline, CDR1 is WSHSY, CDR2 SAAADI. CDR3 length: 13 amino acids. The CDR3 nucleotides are TGCGCCAGCTGGCCGGGGGGGTATTCACCCCTCCACTTT. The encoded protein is CASWPGGYSPLHF.

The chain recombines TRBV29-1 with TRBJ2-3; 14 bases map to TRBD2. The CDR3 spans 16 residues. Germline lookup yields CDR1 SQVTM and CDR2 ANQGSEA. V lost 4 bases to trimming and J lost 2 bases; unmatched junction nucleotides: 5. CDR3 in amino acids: CSVGLAGGRATDTQYF. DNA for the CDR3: TGCAGCGTTGGACTAGCGGGGGGGCGGGCCACAGATACGCAGTATTTT.

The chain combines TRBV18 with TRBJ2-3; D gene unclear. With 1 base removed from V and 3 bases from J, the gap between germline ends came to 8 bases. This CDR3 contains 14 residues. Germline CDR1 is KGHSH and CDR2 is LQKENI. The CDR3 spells CASSPLVGTDTQYF. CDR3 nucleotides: TGTGCCAGCTCACCACTTGTTGGAACAGATACGCAGTATTTT.

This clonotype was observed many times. CDR3 residues: CASSPRTTDTQYF. For the CDR3, the DNA is TGCGCCAGCAGCCCCCGAACCACAGATACGCAGTATTTT. The chain recombines TRBV5-1 with TRBJ2-3; no definite D call. The germline CDR1 and CDR2 sequences are SGHRS and YFSETQ. Trimming removed 4 bases from V and 2 bases from J, with 8 bases in between. The CDR3 has 13 amino acids.

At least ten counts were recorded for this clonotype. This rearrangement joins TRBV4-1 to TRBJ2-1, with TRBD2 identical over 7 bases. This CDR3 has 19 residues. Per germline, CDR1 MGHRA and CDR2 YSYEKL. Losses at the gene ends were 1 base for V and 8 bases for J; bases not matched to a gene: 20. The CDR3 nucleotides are TGCGCCAGCAGCCAAGGCCTCCAGTTGACGGGGGGACTTCGGGATGAGCAGTTCTTC. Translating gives CASSQGLQLTGGLRDEQFF.

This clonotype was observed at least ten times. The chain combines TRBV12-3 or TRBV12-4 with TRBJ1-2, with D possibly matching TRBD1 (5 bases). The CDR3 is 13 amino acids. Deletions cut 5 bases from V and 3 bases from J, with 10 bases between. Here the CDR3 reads CASSTDSYYGYTF. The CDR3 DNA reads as TGTGCCAGCAGTACAGACAGTTACTATGGCTACACCTTC.